These 18 T cell receptor beta chains share one sample of origin, sequenced in a study of T cells after posttransplantation cyclophosphamide. The assay was immunoSEQ multiplex PCR, and TCRdb's table has in-frame clones only and misses some. The sample contains approximately 39,000 clones, none occurring once; roughly 1.3% lies in the top ten. The sample was PBMCs. These receptors all come from a girl aged 10-17 years in good health, CMV-negative, and a related stem cell transplant donor.

This clone was detected many times. The rearrangement links TRBV7-6 to TRBJ1-4; 7 bases align to TRBD1. Losses at the gene ends were 5 bases for V and 4 bases for J; bases not matched to a gene: 7. This CDR3 is built from 15 residues. CDR1 is SGHVS and CDR2 is FNYEAQ in the germline V gene. CDR3 bases: TGTGCCAGCAGCACACCGGGACAGTTTAATGAAAAACTGTTTTTT. This translates into CASSTPGQFNEKLFF.

V usage is TRBV7-2 and J usage is TRBJ2-7; D gene unclear. V lost 1 base to trimming and J lost 6 bases, with 10 bases between them. The CDR3 extends over 13 amino acids. Germline lookup yields CDR1 SGHTA and CDR2 FQGNSA. CDR3 in amino acids: CASSLDQVLEQYF. The DNA of the CDR3 is TGTGCCAGCAGCTTAGATCAGGTCCTCGAGCAGTACTTC.

This clone was seen repeatedly, ten times or more. The CDR3 spells CASSLGGQGRIEKLFF. CDR3 in DNA: TGTGCCAGCAGCCTCGGTGGACAGGGGCGGATTGAAAAACTGTTTTTT. The chain couples TRBV5-5 to TRBJ1-4; TRBD1 matches at 9 bases. CDR1 and CDR2 (germline): SGHKS, YYEKEE (reference sequence). The CDR3 totals 16 residues. Unmatched junction bases numbered 11, after V lost 4 bases and J lost 7 bases.

The V and J genes are TRBV2 and TRBJ2-7, with 15 bases that match TRBD2. The trim removed 4 bases at V and 6 bases at J, leaving 7 bases unmatched. The CDR3 is made up of 16 amino acids. Germline V gene sequence: CDR1 SNHLY, CDR2 FYNNEI. Here the CDR3 reads CASSALPGLAGGEQYF. CDR3 DNA: TGTGCCAGCAGTGCTCTTCCGGGACTAGCGGGAGGCGAGCAGTACTTC.

The rearrangement uses TRBV18 and TRBJ2-6; 10 nucleotides match TRBD1. CDR1 is KGHSH and CDR2 is LQKENI in the germline V gene. With V trimmed by 3 bases and J by 2 bases, 7 bases remained unmatched. This CDR3 is 18 amino acids long. CDR3 region: CASSPQTGGLTGANVLTF. The CDR3 DNA sequence: TGTGCCAGCTCACCCCAGACAGGGGGCTTAACTGGGGCCAACGTCCTGACTTTC.

This clone was seen repeatedly, ten times or more. This chain joins TRBV14 and TRBJ1-2; the match to TRBD1 covers 7 bases. The length of the CDR3 is 15 residues. From germline, CDR1 is SGHDN and CDR2 FVKESK. The junction had 8 bases not matched to a gene; V was cut back by 4 bases and J by 3 bases. The CDR3, as DNA: TGTGCCAGCAGCCCAGGGACAGCCGTCTACTATGGCTACACCTTC. Translated: CASSPGTAVYYGYTF. The variable domain in full, with the rest retrieved from reference TRBV14 and TRBJ1-2, is EAGVTQFPSHSVIEKGQTVTLRCDPISGHDNLYWYRRVMGKEIKFLLHFVKESKQDESGMPNNRFLAERTGGTYSTLKVQPAELEDSGVYFCASSPGTAVYYGYTFGSGTRLTVV.

J is TRBJ1-1 and V is TRBV15; TRBD1 aligns across 7 bases. The trim removed 5 bases at V and 5 bases at J, leaving 5 bases unmatched. Germline V CDR1 and CDR2: LNHNV, YYDKDF (reference sequence). This CDR3 has 13 amino acids. The chain's CDR3 is CATSHRGWTEAFF. CDR3 nucleotide sequence: TGTGCCACCAGCCACAGGGGATGGACTGAAGCTTTCTTT.

The chain links TRBV27 to TRBJ2-3, with 10 bases that match TRBD2. J gave up 2 bases and V 2 bases, and 10 bases lay outside the gene matches. This CDR3 contains 18 residues. CDR1 and CDR2 from the germline V gene are MNHEY and SMNVEV (reference sequence). Here the CDR3 DNA reads TGTGCCAGCAGTTTACGACCCTTAGCGGGGGGCCTCACAGATACGCAGTATTTT. Translating it yields CASSLRPLAGGLTDTQYF.

In its sample, this clone was seen many times. In DNA form, the CDR3 reads TGTGCCAGCAGCTTGTTAGTAGCGGGGGGCTACGAGCAGTACTTC. This sequence encodes CASSLLVAGGYEQYF. The rearrangement joins TRBV5-4 to TRBJ2-7, with TRBD2 identical over 10 bases. Germline lookup yields CDR1 SGHNT and CDR2 YYREEE (reference sequence). V trimming: 1 base; J trimming: 3 bases; junction bases outside the gene matches: 4. The CDR3 length is 15 residues.

The sample holds a few counts of this clone. The chain employs TRBV4-3 and TRBJ2-1; 11 nucleotides line up with TRBD2. This CDR3 comprises 17 residues. The junction had 7 bases not matched to a gene; V was cut back by 3 bases and J by 3 bases. CDR1 is LGHNA and CDR2 is YSLEER in the germline V gene. The CDR3 here is CASSQYTSGSSYNEQFF. The CDR3 DNA reads as TGCGCCAGCAGCCAGTATACTAGCGGGAGCAGCTACAATGAGCAGTTCTTC.

This clone was counted ten times or more. The chain couples TRBV6-5 to TRBJ1-1; the match to TRBD1 covers 10 bases. CDR1 and CDR2 (germline): MNHEY, SVGAGI. Losses at the gene ends were 7 bases for V and 4 bases for J; bases not matched to a gene: 6. The CDR3 is made up of 14 amino acids. CDR3 region: CASTWGDRGTEAFF. The CDR3 DNA is TGTGCCAGCACTTGGGGGGACAGGGGCACTGAAGCTTTCTTT.

The chain is built from TRBV27 and TRBJ1-2; TRBD1 is a possible D gene (6 bases). The CDR3 loop spans 16 amino acids. V was clipped by 3 bases and J by 4 bases, with 18 bases between them. Looked up from germline, CDR1 is MNHEY and CDR2 is SMNVEV (reference sequence). The CDR3 here is CASSFLVAGGFYGYTF. The CDR3 nucleotides are TGTGCCAGCAGTTTCCTCGTAGCTGGGGGCTTCTATGGCTACACCTTC.

This clone was detected many times. The chain recombines TRBV10-2 with TRBJ2-1; D remains unclear. Trimming removed 0 bases at V and 10 bases at J, with 4 bases between. Per the germline V gene, CDR1 is WSHSY and CDR2 is SAAADI. There are 11 residues in the CDR3. CDR3 amino acids: CASSESSEQFF. The CDR3, as DNA: TGCGCCAGCAGTGAGTCGTCGGAGCAGTTCTTC.

This clone was recorded many times. The chain links TRBV7-6 to TRBJ1-4, with 9 bases fitting TRBD1. V lost 5 bases, J lost 7 bases, and 5 bases stayed unmatched. This CDR3 comprises 14 residues. From germline, CDR1 is SGHVS and CDR2 FNYEAQ. The CDR3 loop reads CASSLGTGTEKLFF. In nucleotides, the CDR3 is TGTGCCAGCAGCCTAGGGACAGGGACTGAAAAACTGTTTTTT.

This clone was seen a few times. The chain joins TRBV30 to TRBJ1-3, with 7 bases fitting TRBD1. The CDR3 spans 15 residues. V lost 3 bases to trimming and J lost 2 bases; unmatched junction nucleotides: 7. Germline assignment: CDR1 GTSNPN and CDR2 SVGIG (reference sequence). The DNA of the CDR3 is TGTGCCTGGAGCGCAGACAGGGAAACTGGAAACACCATATATTTT. Translation: CAWSADRETGNTIYF. The full variable domain, in which reference TRBV30 and TRBJ1-3 provide the parts outside the CDR3, is SQTIHQWPATLVQPVGSPLSLECTVEGTSNPNLYWYRQAAGRGLQLLFYSVGIGQISSEVPQNLSASRPQDRQFILSSKKLLLSDSGFYLCAWSADRETGNTIYFGEGSWLTVV.

This clone was observed at least ten times. J is TRBJ2-3 and V is TRBV10-3; D gene uncertain. CDR3 length: 13 amino acids. Germline V gives CDR1 ENHRY, CDR2 SYGVKD. The V and J ends lost 3 bases and 2 bases respectively, with 6 bases between them. The CDR3 nucleotides read TGTGCCATCAGTGAATACAACACAGATACGCAGTATTTT. Its protein product is CAISEYNTDTQYF.

This clone was found a few times. V is TRBV7-2 and J is TRBJ2-3; TRBD2 matches at 15 bases. With 5 bases clipped from V and 9 bases from J, the junction kept 3 bases outside the gene matches. This CDR3 has 14 residues. Germline assignment: CDR1 SGHTA and CDR2 FQGNSA. CDR3 sequence reads: CASSTGTSGGTQYF. The CDR3 DNA sequence: TGTGCCAGCAGCACTGGGACTAGCGGGGGGACGCAGTATTTT.

This clone was seen only a few times. Other DNA sequences in this sample translate to the same CDR3. The chain is built from TRBV5-4 and TRBJ2-3; no definite D call. Germline lookup yields CDR1 SGHNT and CDR2 YYREEE (reference sequence). This CDR3 contains 12 residues. V was trimmed by 3 bases and J by 3 bases, leaving 5 bases between them. The CDR3 nucleotides are TGTGCCAGCAGCTCCTTAACAGATACGCAGTATTTT. Translated, it gives CASSSLTDTQYF. Combining the CDR3 with reference TRBV5-4 and TRBJ2-3 gives the whole variable domain ETGVTQSPTHLIKTRGQQVTLRCSSQSGHNTVSWYQQALGQGPQFIFQYYREEENGRGNFPPRFSGLQFPNYSSELNVNALELDDSALYLCASSSLTDTQYFGPGTRLTVL.